Listed below are T cell receptor beta chains from one sample, sequenced in a study of OX40 agonist ivuxolimab in advanced cancers. Profiling relied on immunoSEQ multiplex PCR, and the TCRdb table lists in-frame clones only, not all of them. The sample has approximately 28,000 clones, around nine tenths seen once; the top ten hold approximately 23%. The material was CD4+ or CD8+ T cells sorted from blood, obtained in a trial of the OX40 agonist ivuxolimab. Receptor source: an adult with an advanced solid tumor such as melanoma, head and neck, liver or kidney cancer. The CDR3 runs from the conserved cysteine through the conserved F or W. The D gene is left open where the match is weak. The size of a clone is reported for some rows only, either as once, few or many, or as a class for expanded clones.

V	D	J	size	DNA	CDR3
TRBV29-1	-	TRBJ2-1	-	TGCAGCGTCCTGGAGGGAAGCTCCTACAATGAGCAGTTCTTC	CSVLEGSSYNEQFF
TRBV21-1	-	TRBJ1-2	-	TGTGCCAGCAGCGTTGGCAGGGTATATGGCTACACCTTC	CASSVGRVYGYTF
TRBV6-6	-	TRBJ2-1	-	TGTGCCAGCAGTTACAAAGCGAGCCTCTACAATGAGCAGTTCTTC	CASSYKASLYNEQFF
TRBV28	-	TRBJ2-7	-	TGTGCCAGCAGTTTACATGACAGCCCCTACGAGCAGTACTTC	CASSLHDSPYEQYF
TRBV7-2	TRBD2	TRBJ2-5	-	TGTGCCAGCAGCCGAAGACTAGCGGAAGAGACCCAGTACTTC	CASSRRLAEETQYF
TRBV27	-	TRBJ2-2	once	TGTGCCAGCAGTTCTCTCTGGTCCCCTGCGAACACCGGGGAGCTGTTTTTT	CASSSLWSPANTGELFF
TRBV27	TRBD1	TRBJ2-7	-	TGTGCCAGCAGCACCTCTACAGGGGCCTACGAGCAGTACTTC	CASSTSTGAYEQYF
TRBV7-8	TRBD2	TRBJ2-1	-	TGTGCCAGCAGCTTAGTGAGCGGGAGGGGGATTTTGAGCTCCTACAATGAGCAGTTCTTC	CASSLVSGRGILSSYNEQFF
TRBV9	TRBD2	TRBJ2-5	-	TGTGCCAGCAGCGAGGGCGGGGGATCAATGGAGACCCAGTACTTC	CASSEGGGSMETQYF
TRBV6-1	TRBD2	TRBJ2-3	-	TGTGCCAGCAGTGATCTAGCGGGAGTTACCACAGATACGCAGTATTTT	CASSDLAGVTTDTQYF
TRBV6-1	TRBD1	TRBJ2-2	-	TGTGCCAGCAGTGAAGAAGGGACAGGGAGAGGCCTAAACACCGGGGAGCTGTTTTTT	CASSEEGTGRGLNTGELFF
TRBV13	-	TRBJ2-1	-	TGTGCCAGCAGCCACCAATGGCGGGATGGTAATGAGCAGTTCTTC	CASSHQWRDGNEQFF
TRBV7-9	-	TRBJ2-5	-	TGTGCCAGCAGCTTGTCTGTGGGACATAACCAAGAGACCCAGTACTTC	CASSLSVGHNQETQYF
TRBV9	-	TRBJ2-7	-	TGTGCCAGCAGCGTAGCGGGGGGCCACGAGCAGTACTTC	CASSVAGGHEQYF
TRBV19	TRBD2	TRBJ2-1	-	TGTGCCAGTAGCCTGACTAGCGGGGACTACCTATACAATGAGCAGTTCTTC	CASSLTSGDYLYNEQFF
TRBV7-2	-	TRBJ1-4	few	TGTGCCAGCAGCTTAGTGAGAGGGGTAAAGGAAAAACTGTTTTTT	CASSLVRGVKEKLFF
TRBV28	TRBD2	TRBJ2-7	-	TGTGCCAGCAGTTTGACTAGCGGGAGGGCGTACGAGCAGTACTTC	CASSLTSGRAYEQYF